These 6 T cell receptor beta chains were sequenced from one sample in a study of STAT5B mutations in CD4+ large granular lymphocyte leukemia. The assay was immunoSEQ multiplex PCR, and TCRdb's table has in-frame clones only and misses some. The data show fewer than 50,000 clones, 80% to 90% seen once. The sequenced material came from CD4+ T cells from blood buffy coats. The receptor source for this set is a human donor in good health.

This clone was counted only a few times. This sequence joins TRBV2 and TRBJ2-7; D gene ambiguous. This CDR3 contains 14 residues. Germline loops: CDR1 SNHLY, CDR2 FYNNEI. V dropped 1 base and J dropped 0 bases, with 7 bases sitting between them. CDR3 sequence: CASSEGASSYEQYF. CDR3 bases: TGTGCCAGCAGTGAAGGGGCAAGCTCCTACGAGCAGTACTTC.

V and J are TRBV10-2 and TRBJ2-2; weak D call: TRBD2 (5 bases). Germline V gene data show CDR1 as WSHSY and CDR2 as SAAADI. This CDR3 is 14 amino acids long. The V end was cut by 2 bases, the J end by 7 bases, with 11 bases between. The CDR3 sequence is CASSEGLPGGELFF. CDR3 sequence (DNA): TGCGCCAGCAGTGAGGGACTGCCGGGCGGGGAGCTGTTTTTT.

V is TRBV10-2 and J is TRBJ2-7; 10 bases agree with TRBD2. J was trimmed by 6 bases and V by 8 bases; bases with no gene match: 13. The CDR3 totals 15 residues. Germline CDR1 WSHSY, CDR2 SAAADI. The DNA for the CDR3 is TGCGCCAGCTTTAAGGGTTCTAGCGGGAGAAGCGAGCAGTACTTC. Translation gives CASFKGSSGRSEQYF.

The chain combines TRBV7-3 with TRBJ1-4; TRBD1 matches at 10 bases. Germline V gene data show CDR1 as SGHTA and CDR2 as FQGTGA. Unmatched junction bases numbered 8, after V lost 4 bases and J lost 6 bases. This CDR3 contains 16 residues. CDR3 in DNA: TGTGCCAGCAGCTCAGCCGGACAGGGGGATTATGAAAAACTGTTTTTT. This translates into CASSSAGQGDYEKLFF.

Only a few counts were recorded for this clone. The chain is built from TRBV7-6 and TRBJ2-7; tentative D call: TRBD1 (7 bases). Trimming removed 4 bases at V and 9 bases at J, with 28 bases between. This CDR3 region has 17 residues. Germline lookup yields CDR1 SGHVS and CDR2 FNYEAQ. The CDR3 is CASSSGGQAGPYERQYF. The DNA of the CDR3 is TGTGCCAGCAGCTCAGGAGGACAGGCGGGACCTTACGAGCGGCAGTACTTC.

This clone was observed a single time. CDR3 region: CASSGRLNTEAFF. The CDR3 bases are TGTGCCAGCAGTGGACGGTTGAACACTGAAGCTTTCTTT. This rearrangement joins TRBV2 to TRBJ1-1; unclear D gene. From germline, CDR1 is SNHLY and CDR2 FYNNEI. This CDR3 is 13 amino acids long. V was clipped by 4 bases and J by 0 bases, with 6 bases between them.